The next 22 T cell receptor beta chains were all read from a single sample in a study of early T cells in non-severe SARS-CoV-2 infection. Each CDR3 protein is one row after TCRdb ran MiXCR on the 5' RACE reads. This table holds 55,000 to 70,000 distinct CDR3 sequences, 9.5% to 15% found once. Sequencing was performed on whole blood. These receptors originate from an adult who was a healthcare worker with PCR-confirmed SARS-CoV-2 infection or an uninfected control (not recorded which).

This clonotype was counted many times. J is TRBJ2-7 and V is TRBV10-3, with D possibly matching TRBD1 (5 bases). Germline V lookup: CDR1 ENHRY, CDR2 SYGVKD. This CDR3 region has 14 residues. With 0 bases removed from V and 6 bases from J, the gap between germline ends came to 12 bases. In DNA, the CDR3 is TGTGCCATCAGTGAGTCGGGCAGGGTCGGCGAGCAGTACTTC. Amino acids: CAISESGRVGEQYF.

This clonotype was seen many times. The rearrangement joins TRBV20-1 to TRBJ1-6; possible D gene TRBD1, 6 bases. The CDR3 contains 15 residues. Trimming took off 1 base at V and 9 bases at J, with 16 bases between the two ends. CDR1 and CDR2 (germline): DFQATT, SNEGSKA (reference sequence). The CDR3 here is CSARAKLGASSPLHF. In DNA form, the CDR3 reads TGCAGTGCTAGAGCGAAGTTGGGGGCAAGTTCACCCCTCCACTTT.

The CDR3 reads CASSPRAVPYEQYF. In DNA form, the CDR3 reads TGTGCCAGCAGCCCTAGGGCGGTACCCTACGAGCAGTACTTC. The chain joins TRBV7-2 to TRBJ2-7; D remains unclear. This CDR3 has 14 residues. Per germline, CDR1 SGHTA and CDR2 FQGNSA. V lost 5 bases and J 2 bases, leaving 13 bases between the germline ends.

The chain joins TRBV11-3 to TRBJ2-7; 10 positions agree with TRBD2. Unmatched junction bases numbered 2, after V lost 0 bases and J lost 3 bases. Per the germline V gene, CDR1 is SGHNT and CDR2 is YENEEA. The CDR3 contains 15 residues. The CDR3 spells CASSLESSGGYEQYF. Here the CDR3 DNA reads TGTGCCAGCAGCTTAGAGTCTAGCGGGGGCTACGAGCAGTACTTC.

This clonotype was observed many times. The chain carries TRBV7-9 and TRBJ1-2; D gene ambiguous. Germline V gene lookup returns CDR1 SEHNR and CDR2 FQNEAQ (reference sequence). The CDR3 is 13 amino acids. The V and J ends lost 5 bases and 6 bases respectively, with 13 bases between them. The CDR3 DNA reads as TGTGCCAGCAGCCCACGACGTGGGGATGGCTACACCTTC. Translating it yields CASSPRRGDGYTF.

At least ten counts were recorded for this clonotype. The CDR3 DNA sequence: TGCAGCGTTGGCAGCTACAATGAGCAGTTCTTC. As protein: CSVGSYNEQFF. The genes are TRBV29-1 and TRBJ2-1; D is uncertain. CDR1 is SQVTM and CDR2 is ANQGSEA in the germline V gene. V was clipped by 4 bases and J by 3 bases, with 4 bases between them. CDR3 length: 11 residues.

A few counts support this clonotype. The chain couples TRBV20-1 to TRBJ1-4; the D is unclear. The CDR3 runs to 11 residues. From germline, CDR1 is DFQATT and CDR2 SNEGSKA (reference sequence). Between the trimmed V and J ends, which lost 7 bases and 8 bases, there was a span of 11 bases. CDR3 nucleotide sequence: TGCAGTGTTGGAGTGGCGGAAAAACTGTTTTTT. This codes for CSVGVAEKLFF.

The chain combines TRBV9 with TRBJ1-2; no firm D call. The V end lost 0 bases, the J end lost 4 bases, and 13 bases lay between the germline ends. Per germline, CDR1 SGDLS and CDR2 YYNGEE. This CDR3 comprises 15 residues. CDR3 coding DNA: TGTGCCAGCAGCGTAGAGGGAACCCCGAGCTATGGCTACACCTTC. Translating it yields CASSVEGTPSYGYTF. Drawing the rest from reference TRBV9 and TRBJ1-2, the complete variable domain is DSGVTQTPKHLITATGQRVTLRCSPRSGDLSVYWYQQSLDQGLQFLIQYYNGEERAKGNILERFSAQQFPDLHSELNLSSLELGDSALYFCASSVEGTPSYGYTFGSGTRLTVV.

At least ten counts were recorded for this clonotype. The chain couples TRBV5-6 to TRBJ1-2, with 8 bases lining up with TRBD1. The V gene's germline CDR1 is SGHDT and CDR2 YYEEEE. V shed 8 bases, J shed 0 bases, and the junction held 15 bases outside the gene matches. The CDR3 has 17 amino acids. The CDR3 DNA follows: TGTGCCAGAAGTAAAACCCAAGTACAGGGGGCTAACTATGGCTACACCTTC. It translates to CARSKTQVQGANYGYTF.

This clonotype was counted at least ten times. The chain combines TRBV6-2 or TRBV6-3 with TRBJ1-2, with 10 bases aligning to TRBD1. This CDR3 has 12 amino acids. Germline CDR1 MNHEY, CDR2 SVGEGT. The junction had 4 bases not matched to a gene; V was cut back by 7 bases and J by 8 bases. The CDR3 DNA sequence: TGTGCCAGCAAGACAGGGGGCGGCGGCTACACCTTC. It translates to CASKTGGGGYTF.

This clonotype has only a few counts. J is TRBJ2-5 and V is TRBV2, with D uncertain. This CDR3 has 12 residues. The germline gives CDR1 SNHLY, CDR2 FYNNEI. Trimming left V 6 bases short and J 4 bases short, with 9 bases between. Here the CDR3 reads CASRVSGETQYF. The CDR3 bases are TGTGCCAGCAGGGTCAGTGGAGAGACCCAGTACTTC.

The table lists this clonotype with a few counts. The V and J genes are TRBV12-3 or TRBV12-4 and TRBJ1-1; a possible D gene is TRBD1 (6 bases). V shed 2 bases and J shed 5 bases, with 9 bases lying between them. The CDR3 sequence is 13 residues long. In nucleotides, the CDR3 is TGTGCCAGCAGTTTAAACAGGGCGACTGAAGCTTTCTTT. Translating it yields CASSLNRATEAFF.

Many counts were recorded for this clonotype. The chain recombines TRBV7-6 with TRBJ2-1, with 11 nucleotides matching TRBD2. V was pared by 2 bases and J by 7 bases, with 4 bases of the junction left unmatched. Germline loops: CDR1 SGHVS, CDR2 FNYEAQ. The CDR3 totals 15 residues. This CDR3 reads CASSLLAGGGNEQFF. Written as DNA, the CDR3 is TGTGCCAGCAGCTTACTAGCGGGGGGAGGTAATGAGCAGTTCTTC.

For this clonotype: Just one base apart from a much larger clone, this may be a read error. The gene calls are TRBV5-6 and TRBJ2-1; 11 bases match TRBD2. The CDR3 is 15 residues long. The germline V gene has CDR1 SGHDT and CDR2 YYEEEE. The CDR3 spells CANSSTSGGYNEQFF. CDR3 DNA: TGTGCCAACAGCTCTACTAGCGGGGGATACAATGAGCAGTTCTTC.

V and J are TRBV11-2 and TRBJ2-3; the D is unclear. V lost 2 bases and J 2 bases, leaving 5 bases between the germline ends. Germline CDR1 reads SGHAT; CDR2 reads FQNNGV. This CDR3 comprises 13 residues. The CDR3 is CASSLHLTDTQYF. In DNA form, the CDR3 reads TGTGCCAGCAGCTTACACCTCACAGATACGCAGTATTTT.

This chain joins TRBV5-1 and TRBJ1-1, with 7 positions matching TRBD1. After removal of 4 bases from V and 0 bases from J, the junction contained 3 bases not matched to a gene. This CDR3 is 14 amino acids long. The V gene's germline CDR1 is SGHRS and CDR2 YFSETQ. The CDR3 region is CASSVGQMNTEAFF. The DNA for the CDR3 is TGCGCCAGCAGCGTGGGACAGATGAACACTGAAGCTTTCTTT.

The V gene is TRBV4-1, the J gene TRBJ2-1, with 11 bases aligning to TRBD2. Germline V gene sequence: CDR1 MGHRA, CDR2 YSYEKL. This CDR3 region has 17 residues. V lost 0 bases, J lost 5 bases, and 6 bases stayed unmatched. The CDR3 protein is CASSQDGLAGGHNEQFF. The CDR3 nucleotides are TGCGCCAGCAGCCAAGACGGGCTAGCGGGGGGCCACAATGAGCAGTTCTTC.

The chain is built from TRBV3-1 and TRBJ1-2; weak D call: TRBD1 (5 bases). Germline CDR1 and CDR2: LGHDT and YNNKEL (reference sequence). Trimming shortened V by 3 bases and J by 6 bases, and 14 bases separated the two germline ends. The CDR3 is 14 residues long. The CDR3: CASSHAGRVDGYTF. CDR3 DNA: TGTGCCAGCAGCCACGCCGGCAGGGTTGATGGCTACACCTTC.

This chain links TRBV5-1 with TRBJ2-3; 9 bases are shared with TRBD2. The germline gives CDR1 SGHRS, CDR2 YFSETQ. V was clipped by 0 bases and J by 4 bases; unmatched bases: 9. This CDR3 has 17 amino acids. CDR3 in amino acids: CASSLEGPSGVADTQYF. The CDR3 DNA is TGCGCCAGCAGCTTGGAGGGCCCTAGCGGGGTTGCAGATACGCAGTATTTT.

A word on this clonotype: A much larger clone sits a single nucleotide away, making a read error possible. The chain links TRBV29-1 to TRBJ2-5, with TRBD2 as a possible D gene (6 bases). V gave up 4 bases and J gave up 5 bases, with 8 bases separating them. The CDR3 sequence is 11 residues long. Germline V CDR1 and CDR2: SQVTM, ANQGSEA. Here the CDR3 reads CSVAGRETQYF. In nucleotides, the CDR3 is TGCAGCGTTGCGGGGAGGGAGACCCAGTACTTC.

This clonotype was detected many times. This sequence joins TRBV14 and TRBJ1-1; a possible D gene is TRBD1 (5 bases). With 4 bases removed from V and 5 bases from J, the gap between germline ends came to 14 bases. In germline, CDR1 is SGHDN, CDR2 FVKESK. The CDR3 sequence is 14 residues long. The CDR3 loop is CASSPFGGGTEAFF. As DNA, the CDR3 is TGTGCCAGCAGCCCTTTTGGGGGAGGGACTGAAGCTTTCTTT.

The chain is built from TRBV3-1 and TRBJ2-3, with D perhaps matching TRBD2 (5 bases). V shed 3 bases and J shed 2 bases, with 15 bases lying between them. Germline loops: CDR1 LGHDT, CDR2 YNNKEL (reference sequence). CDR3 length equals 16 residues. CDR3 nucleotides: TGTGCCAGCAGCCAGGACTGGAGTCTCATCACAGATACGCAGTATTTT. Protein product: CASSQDWSLITDTQYF.